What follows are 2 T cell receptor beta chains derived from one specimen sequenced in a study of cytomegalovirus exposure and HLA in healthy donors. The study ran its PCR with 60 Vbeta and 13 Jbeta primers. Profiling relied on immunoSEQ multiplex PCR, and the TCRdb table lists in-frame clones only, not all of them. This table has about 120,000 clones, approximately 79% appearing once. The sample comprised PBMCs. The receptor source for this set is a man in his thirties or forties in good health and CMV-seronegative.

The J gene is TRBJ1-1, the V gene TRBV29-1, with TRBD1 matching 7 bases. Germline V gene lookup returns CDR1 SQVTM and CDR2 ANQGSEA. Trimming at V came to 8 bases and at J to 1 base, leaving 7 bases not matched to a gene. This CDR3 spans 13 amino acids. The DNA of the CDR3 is TGCAGCTTACGACAGGGCACGAACACTGAAGCTTTCTTT. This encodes CSLRQGTNTEAFF. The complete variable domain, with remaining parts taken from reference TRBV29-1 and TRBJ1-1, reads SAVISQKPSRDICQRGTSLTIQCQVDSQVTMMFWYRQQPGQSLTLIATANQGSEATYESGFVIDKFPISRPNLTFSTLTVSNMSPEDSSIYLCSLRQGTNTEAFFGQGTRLTVV.

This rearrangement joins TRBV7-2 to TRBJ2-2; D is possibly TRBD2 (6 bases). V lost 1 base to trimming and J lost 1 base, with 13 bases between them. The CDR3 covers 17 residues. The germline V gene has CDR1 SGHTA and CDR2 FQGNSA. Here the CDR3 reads CASSLDPGGGNTGELFF. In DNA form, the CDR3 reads TGTGCCAGCAGCTTAGACCCCGGGGGAGGGAACACCGGGGAGCTGTTTTTT.